This T cell receptor (beta chain) was identified in a study of blood T cell repertoires in COVID-19. Study background: Acute and convalescent COVID-19 specimens originated in the United States, Italy and Spain. The cDNA or gDNA used as material had been derived from T cells, B-cell-depleted T cells, or PBMCs.

Per the study methods: Counts of nucleated cells, estimated from reference gene primer amplification, were obtained. Assay: immunoSEQ multiplex PCR; the TCRdb copy retains only in-frame clones and omits some. Clone size and V and J calls were adopted from that table, with D and trimming inferred from the DNA. Counted here are 200,000 to 250,000 clones, 88% occurring once; the ten biggest clones make up roughly 6.3%. Patients from Seattle were sampled longitudinally, starting during active infection. CDR1 is LGHNA, CDR2 YSLEER, per germline. The length of the CDR3 is 14 residues. V was shortened by 1 base and J by 0 bases, with 7 bases between the two germline ends.

The receptor comes from a woman aged 30 to 39 with COVID-19, enrolled during active disease. This chain links TRBV4-3 with TRBJ2-7, with D possibly matching TRBD2 (5 bases). The specimen was peripheral blood. CDR3 nucleotides: TGCGCCAGCAGCCAAGGGCTAGCCTCCTACGAGCAGTACGTC. It yields the protein CASSQGLASYEQYV.